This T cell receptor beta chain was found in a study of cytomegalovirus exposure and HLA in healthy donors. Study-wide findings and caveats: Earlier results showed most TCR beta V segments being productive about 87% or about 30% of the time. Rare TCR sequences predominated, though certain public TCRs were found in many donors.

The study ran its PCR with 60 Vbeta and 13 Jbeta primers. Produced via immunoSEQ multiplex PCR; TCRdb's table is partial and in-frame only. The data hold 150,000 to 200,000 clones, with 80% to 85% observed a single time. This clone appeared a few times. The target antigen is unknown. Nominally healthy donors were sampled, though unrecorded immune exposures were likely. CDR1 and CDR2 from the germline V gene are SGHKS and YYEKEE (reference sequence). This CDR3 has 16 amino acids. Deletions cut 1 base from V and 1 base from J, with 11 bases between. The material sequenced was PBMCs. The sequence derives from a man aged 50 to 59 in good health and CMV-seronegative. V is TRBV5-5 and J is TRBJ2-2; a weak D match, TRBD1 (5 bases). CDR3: CASSLQGGWNTGELFF. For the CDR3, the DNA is TGTGCCAGCAGCTTGCAGGGCGGATGGAACACCGGGGAGCTGTTTTTT.